This record looks at one TCR beta chain sequence and its context. The data belong to a study of blood T cells in healthy people across ages. Total RNA amounts of at least 6 micrograms were extracted per sample. Combining a sample-barcoded 5' primer with a J-beta primer mix, a second PCR ran for roughly 7 to 11 cycles. TCRdb re-derived calls from the 5' RACE reads in MiXCR, one entry per CDR3 protein. The profile shows about a million distinct CDR3 sequences, around 49% of them singletons. This CDR3 is built from 14 residues. Germline loops: CDR1 DFQATT, CDR2 SNEGSKA (reference sequence). V was pared by 7 bases and J by 1 base, with 7 bases of the junction left unmatched.

The sequencing sample was made of blood. The receptor was isolated from a man aged 25 to 40 in good health. This sequence joins TRBV20-1 and TRBJ2-5; TRBD2 matches 9 bases. In DNA, the CDR3 is TGCAGTGTTCGTCGGACTAGCGTCCAAGAGACCCAGTACTTC. Protein product: CSVRRTSVQETQYF.